The subject of this entry is one T cell receptor (beta chain). The data originate from a study of cytomegalovirus exposure and HLA in healthy donors. The PCR used 60 Vbeta and 13 Jbeta primers. TCRdb's table, derived via immunoSEQ multiplex PCR, lists solely in-frame clones and lacks some. Here the sample spans about 160,000 clones, roughly 79% being singletons. The sequence was obtained from a woman aged 50 to 65 in good health and CMV-seronegative. The sequenced sample was PBMCs.

The chain's CDR3 is CASSLERGRRNEQFF. The CDR3 region has the DNA TGTGCCAGCAGCTTGGAACGCGGGAGACGCAATGAGCAGTTCTTC. V usage is TRBV5-6 and J usage is TRBJ2-1, with 7 bases identical to TRBD2. The germline V gene encodes CDR1 SGHDT and CDR2 YYEEEE. The CDR3 has 15 residues. V trimming: 0 bases; J trimming: 6 bases; junction bases outside the gene matches: 6.